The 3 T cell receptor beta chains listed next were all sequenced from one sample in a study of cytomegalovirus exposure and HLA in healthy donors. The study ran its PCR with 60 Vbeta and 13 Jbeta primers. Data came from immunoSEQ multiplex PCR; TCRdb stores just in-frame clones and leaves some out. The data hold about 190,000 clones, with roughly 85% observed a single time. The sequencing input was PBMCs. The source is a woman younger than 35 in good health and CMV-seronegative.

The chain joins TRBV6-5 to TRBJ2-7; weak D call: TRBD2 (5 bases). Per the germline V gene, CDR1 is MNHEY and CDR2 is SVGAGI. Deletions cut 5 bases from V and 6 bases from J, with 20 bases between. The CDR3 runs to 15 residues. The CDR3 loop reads CASSKRSPLVGEQYV. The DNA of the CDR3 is TGTGCCAGCAGTAAGCGGTCCCCCCTCGTGGGCGAGCAGTACGTC.

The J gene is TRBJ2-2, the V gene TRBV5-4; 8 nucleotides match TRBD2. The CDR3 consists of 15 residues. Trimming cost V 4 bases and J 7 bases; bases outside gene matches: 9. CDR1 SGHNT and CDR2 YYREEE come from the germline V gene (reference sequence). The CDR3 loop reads CASSHAPGGIGELFF. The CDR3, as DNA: TGTGCCAGCAGCCACGCCCCGGGAGGGATCGGGGAGCTGTTTTTT.

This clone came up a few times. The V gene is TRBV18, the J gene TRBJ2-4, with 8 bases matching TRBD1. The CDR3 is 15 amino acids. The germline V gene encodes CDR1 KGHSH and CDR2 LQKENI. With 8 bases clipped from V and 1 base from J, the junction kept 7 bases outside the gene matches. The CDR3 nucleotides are TGTGCCAGCACTTTGACAGGGGACGCCAAAAACATTCAGTACTTC. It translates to CASTLTGDAKNIQYF. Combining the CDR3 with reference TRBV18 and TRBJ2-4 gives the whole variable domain NAGVMQNPRHLVRRRGQEARLRCSPMKGHSHVYWYRQLPEEGLKFMVYLQKENIIDESGMPKERFSAEFPKEGPSILRIQQVVRGDSAAYFCASTLTGDAKNIQYFGAGTRLSVL.